This entry describes one TCR beta chain. The antigen this receptor binds is unknown. Base qualities were left out, and no much larger clone turns up one base away. The cohort consisted of approximately 690 healthy bone marrow donors. At the time of sampling, every cohort member was nominally healthy, though immune exposures that went unrecorded were likely present. The donor was CMV seronegative and was included in the group of hundreds of seronegative cohort members. Every donor gave a peripheral blood sample, and the peripheral blood mononuclear cells from that sample were used for TCR beta sequencing. Genomic DNA extraction from the blood cell samples was performed with the Qiagen DNeasy Blood Extraction Kit. The data were obtained in a study of cytomegalovirus exposure and HLA in healthy donors listed by TCRdb under 2017. Concerning the study at large: An earlier analysis of about 560 of the donors reported about 280 Gb of sequence data and around 110 million unique TCR beta sequences obtained from about 180 million T cells. The study aimed to test whether signatures of past pathogen exposure could be identified by cataloging public T cell receptors. Both class I and class II loci were covered by HLA typing, at four-digit resolution. Typing coverage varied by locus: about 629-630 donors for A, B, C, DRB1 and DQB1; roughly 520 for DQA1; 606 for DPA1; around 490 for DPB1. About 300 gigabases of sequencing data and tens of millions of unique TCR sequences were included in an early release covering around 650 HLA-typed donors. Of the roughly 400 genotyped donors, approximately 83% fell in the genetic ancestry cluster associated with self-reported Caucasian donors. A later analysis re-analyzed previously published TCR beta repertoires from 650 to 800 donors and added high-resolution HLA genotyping to study TCR occurrence patterns. On average, around 240,000 unique TCR beta nucleotide sequences were sequenced per donor among about 400 genotyped donors of the cohort, with 15% to 20% of those sequences being non-productive. High-throughput TCR immunosequencing, statistical association of individual TCRs with disease status, and machine learning were combined to predict cytomegalovirus infection status. Rather than using new phenotypic data, the later analysis identified candidate immune exposures from TCR beta sequences and from how often those sequences occurred across donors. The T cell repertoires of several hundred subjects were profiled by immunosequencing and related to cytomegalovirus serostatus. An earlier analysis of 587 of the donors applied high-throughput TCR beta sequencing to assess whether each TCR beta V gene segment acted as functional or pseudogenic. Along with the roughly 700-subject first cohort, a separate validation cohort of over a hundred different subjects was used. Every repertoire in the discovery cohort had been generated on one and the same sequencing platform. Donor age, sex, ethnicity and CMV serostatus were compiled together with the repertoire data. A later genetic analysis used genome-wide SNP genotypes for 398 of the 666 donors, treating that subset as a discovery cohort. Four or five DR-DQ haplotypes were handled as single units for association and clustering, since linkage in the cohort was strong.

Library preparation used the immunoSEQ multiplex PCR assay. For the multiplex PCR, a mixture combining 60 forward primers for TCR Vbeta segments and 13 reverse primers for TCR Jbeta segments was used. The CDR3 region of rearranged TCR beta genes was amplified from genomic DNA by a multiplex PCR assay. On the Illumina HiSeq System, the amplified TCR beta libraries were sequenced as 87-base-pair reads. The paper's processing steps were these. Across the 670 or so repertoires, a later analysis counted approximately 83 million unique TCR beta chains, approximately 10 million of which were shared by at least two donors. Raw reads were error-corrected and collapsed into unique sequences by a nearest-neighbor algorithm in which closely related sequences were merged to remove PCR and sequencing errors. To assign V, D and J gene segments, CDR3 sequences were aligned to IMGT reference sequences. For a sequence to be retained, a match of at least six nucleotides to both a V gene segment and a J gene segment was required. A rearrangement was called productive if the CDR3 had no stop codons and remained in frame with V and J, and every other rearrangement was called non-productive. CDR3 was defined according to IMGT convention as the region running from the second conserved V-encoded cysteine to the conserved J-encoded phenylalanine. The earlier analysis of approximately 500 of the donors excluded sequences that lacked an unambiguous match to a single V gene segment. An earlier analysis of almost 600 of the donors classified V segments as functional when productive rearrangements were above 56.7% and as segregating when the standard deviation between donors was above 5%. A statistical classification framework was built to diagnose cytomegalovirus status from the catalog of TCR beta chain sequences. V and J gene assignment, in a later analysis, came from comparing TCR nucleotide sequences with IMGT/GENE-DB human TR gene sequences. Using the TCRdist pipeline, a later analysis assigned CDR3 sequences along with most-parsimonious VDJ recombination scenarios. In a later analysis, every TCR beta chain was defined by the combination of its CDR3 amino acid sequence and its V-gene family, and reads without a unique V-gene family were dropped. To address suspected cross-contamination and a sequencing artifact, a later analysis removed approximately 590 highly shared, low-generation-probability nucleotide sequences. A later analysis calculated a clonal expansion index for each public chain from normalized within-repertoire ranks of inferred template counts. In a later analysis, generation probabilities were computed using a VDJ recombination model fitted to out-of-frame rearrangements, and the results were checked against IGoR. In a later analysis, hypergeometric tests were used to score TCR-TCR, TCR-HLA and TCR-CMV co-occurrence, with a repertoire-size bias correction applied to TCR pairs. A later analysis estimated false discovery rates by permuting HLA or CMV assignments 20 times. In a later analysis, co-occurring TCRs were grouped using DBSCAN, and TCRdist sequence similarity was added for clustering within HLA-allele-positive subsets. Co-occurrence clustering excluded repertoires with fewer than 30,000 or more than 120,000 public chains, plus five with anomalous nucleotide sharing. TCRdb provides this immuneACCESS table in a form limited to in-frame rearrangements. Some clones are lacking; in checked studies, under half of them reflect an unresolved V gene, and why the rest are absent is not known. That table supplies the V and J calls and clone size; D and trimming were determined from the DNA. This sample has about 62,000 clones in its table, and approximately 87% of those were observed once. Over 1.1% of the sample is taken by the ten largest.

General study outcomes and caveats: Most TCR sequences were observed very rarely across donors, whereas some public TCRs were present in many individuals. V-gene and J-gene trimming of TCR beta chains was associated with a missense DCLRE1C variant in a later genetic analysis, and the association was replicated in an independent cohort. A cluster of highly shared sequence variants was judged likely to represent a technical artifact of the sequencing pipeline. According to a later genetic analysis, donors in an Asian-associated ancestry cluster had fewer N-insertions in productive TCRs than the approximately 670-donor mean. In a later analysis, several top co-occurrence clusters were reported to appear linked to parvovirus B19, influenza, CMV and Epstein-Barr virus. In both the original and validation cohorts, the classifier was reported to diagnose cytomegalovirus status with high specificity and sensitivity. In vitro tests confirmed that a few of the cytomegalovirus-associated TCR beta chains recognize cytomegalovirus antigens. Compared with equally common non-associated chains, HLA-associated TCR beta chains in a later analysis were more clonally expanded and had lower generation probabilities. Correlated functional status among segregating V segments might be attributable to linkage disequilibrium, but an unknown experimental factor could not be ruled out. A further reported finding was that TCR beta sequences accurately predicted the HLA-A and HLA-B alleles for most subjects in the first cohort. In an earlier analysis of more than 500 of the donors, most TCR beta V segments appeared in productive rearrangements about 87% or about 30% of the time, broadly matching IMGT annotations. In a later analysis, TCR association rates were found to vary across HLA loci, with the most associated TCRs seen for DRB1 alleles and the fewest for HLA-C alleles. Because HLA typing was unavailable for some donors at each locus, only the typed subset was used in association tests. Specific HLA alleles were associated with 16,951 TCR beta sequences at a false discovery rate of 0.05 in a later analysis. The authors suggested that the approach could potentially be generalized to other disease states and immunological phenotypes. The only immune exposure information available for the cohort was CMV serostatus. Sequencing depth was assumed to be roughly uniform across donors in the presence/absence analyses, though that assumption may not hold. When HLA alleles, especially DR and DQ, strongly co-occurred, TCR associations were difficult to assign to individual alleles. In a later analysis, most CMV-associated TCR beta chains were found to appear HLA-restricted, with HLA associations seemingly driven largely by CMV exposure. Because counts were too low, 15 or so rarely observed V segments, including chromosome 9 orphons, were excluded from the earlier analysis of 587 of the donors. A total of 164 TCR beta chains were listed by the study as associated with cytomegalovirus. The cohort was sequenced for TCR beta chains only, and without alpha or paired-chain data the features that could be detected were limited.

This clonotype was obtained from a man younger than 35 in good health and CMV-seronegative. Sequenced sample: PBMCs.

The DNA is as follows: TGTGCCACCCCGGGCAGGGGCGCATCCAATGAGCAGTTCTTC. The resulting protein is CATPGRGASNEQFF. The rearranged segments are TRBV7-9 and TRBJ2-1; TRBD1 is a weak D gene call, 6 bases matching. The CDR3 covers 14 residues, taking in both the cysteine and the phenylalanine. Just the 42-base CDR3 DNA is kept, in frame starting at base 1. In the germline V gene (reference sequence), CDR1 corresponds to SEHNR and CDR2 to FQNEAQ. Deletion took 10 bases off V and 6 bases off J, with a span of 19 bases between the germline ends.